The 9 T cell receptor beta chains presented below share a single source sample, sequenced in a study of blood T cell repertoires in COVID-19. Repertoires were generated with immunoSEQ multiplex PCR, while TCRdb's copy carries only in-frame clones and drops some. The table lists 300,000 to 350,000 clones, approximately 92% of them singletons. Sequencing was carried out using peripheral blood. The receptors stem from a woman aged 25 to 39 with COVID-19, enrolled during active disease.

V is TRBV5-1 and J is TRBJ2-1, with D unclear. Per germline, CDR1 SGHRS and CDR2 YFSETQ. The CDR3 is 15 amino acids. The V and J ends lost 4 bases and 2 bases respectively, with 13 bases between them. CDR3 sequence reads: CASSPIQRTYNEQFF. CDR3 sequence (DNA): TGCGCCAGCAGCCCTATCCAGAGGACCTACAATGAGCAGTTCTTC.

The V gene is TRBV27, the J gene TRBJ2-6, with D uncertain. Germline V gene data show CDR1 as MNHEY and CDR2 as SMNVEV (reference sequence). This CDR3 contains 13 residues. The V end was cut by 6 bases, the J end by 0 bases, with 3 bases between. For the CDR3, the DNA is TGTGCCAGCAGACTCTCTGGGGCCAACGTCCTGACTTTC. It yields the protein CASRLSGANVLTF.

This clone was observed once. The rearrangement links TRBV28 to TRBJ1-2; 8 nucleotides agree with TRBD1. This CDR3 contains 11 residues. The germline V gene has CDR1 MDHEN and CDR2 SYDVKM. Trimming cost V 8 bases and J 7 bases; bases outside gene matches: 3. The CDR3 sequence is CASRDRRGYTF. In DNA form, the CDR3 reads TGTGCCAGCCGGGACAGGCGTGGCTACACCTTC.

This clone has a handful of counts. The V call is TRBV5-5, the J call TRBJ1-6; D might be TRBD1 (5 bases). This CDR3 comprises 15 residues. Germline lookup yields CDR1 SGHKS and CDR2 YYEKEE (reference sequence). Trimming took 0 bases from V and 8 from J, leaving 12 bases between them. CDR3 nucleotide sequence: TGTGCCAGCAGCTTGGAGGCAGGGATCGATTCACCCCTCCACTTT. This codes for CASSLEAGIDSPLHF.

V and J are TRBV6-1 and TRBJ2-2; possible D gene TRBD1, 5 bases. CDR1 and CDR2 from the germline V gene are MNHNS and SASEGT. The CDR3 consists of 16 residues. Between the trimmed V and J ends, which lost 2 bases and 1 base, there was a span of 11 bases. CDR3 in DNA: TGTGCCAGCAGTGAATATTCCAGGGAGAACACCGGGGAGCTGTTTTTT. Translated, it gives CASSEYSRENTGELFF.

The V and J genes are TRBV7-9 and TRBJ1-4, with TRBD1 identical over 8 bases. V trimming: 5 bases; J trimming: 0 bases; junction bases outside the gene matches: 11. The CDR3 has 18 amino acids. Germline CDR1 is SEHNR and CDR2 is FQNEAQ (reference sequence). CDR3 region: CASSKSGQGAATNEKLFF. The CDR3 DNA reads TGTGCCAGCAGCAAATCCGGACAGGGCGCCGCAACTAATGAAAAACTGTTTTTT.

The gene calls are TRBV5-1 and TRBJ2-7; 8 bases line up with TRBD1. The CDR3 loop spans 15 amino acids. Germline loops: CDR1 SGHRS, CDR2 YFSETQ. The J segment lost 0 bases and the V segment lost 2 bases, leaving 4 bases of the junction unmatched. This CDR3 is CASSLDTGGSYEQYF. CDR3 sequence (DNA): TGCGCCAGCAGCTTAGATACAGGGGGCTCCTACGAGCAGTACTTC. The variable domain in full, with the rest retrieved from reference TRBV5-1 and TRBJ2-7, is KAGVTQTPRYLIKTRGQQVTLSCSPISGHRSVSWYQQTPGQGLQFLFEYFSETQRNKGNFPGRFSGRQFSNSRSEMNVSTLELGDSALYLCASSLDTGGSYEQYFGPGTRLTVT.

The CDR3 sequence: CASSVGAVYGYTF. In DNA, the CDR3 is TGTGCCAGCAGCGTGGGAGCTGTCTATGGCTACACCTTC. The V gene is TRBV5-5, the J gene TRBJ1-2, with D unclear. Trimming removed 4 bases at V and 4 bases at J, with 11 bases between. There are 13 residues in the CDR3. Germline V lookup: CDR1 SGHKS, CDR2 YYEKEE (reference sequence).

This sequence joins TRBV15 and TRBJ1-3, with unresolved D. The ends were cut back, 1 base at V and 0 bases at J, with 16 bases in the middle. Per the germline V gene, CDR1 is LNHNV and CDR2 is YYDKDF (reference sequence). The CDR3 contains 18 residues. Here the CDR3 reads CATSRGVVPGLSGNTIYF. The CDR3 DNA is TGTGCCACCAGCAGAGGAGTTGTTCCAGGCCTCTCTGGAAACACCATATATTTT. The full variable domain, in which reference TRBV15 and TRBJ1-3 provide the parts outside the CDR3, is DAMVIQNPRYQVTQFGKPVTLSCSQTLNHNVMYWYQQKSSQAPKLLFHYYDKDFNNEADTPDNFQSRRPNTSFCFLDIRSPGLGDTAMYLCATSRGVVPGLSGNTIYFGEGSWLTVV.